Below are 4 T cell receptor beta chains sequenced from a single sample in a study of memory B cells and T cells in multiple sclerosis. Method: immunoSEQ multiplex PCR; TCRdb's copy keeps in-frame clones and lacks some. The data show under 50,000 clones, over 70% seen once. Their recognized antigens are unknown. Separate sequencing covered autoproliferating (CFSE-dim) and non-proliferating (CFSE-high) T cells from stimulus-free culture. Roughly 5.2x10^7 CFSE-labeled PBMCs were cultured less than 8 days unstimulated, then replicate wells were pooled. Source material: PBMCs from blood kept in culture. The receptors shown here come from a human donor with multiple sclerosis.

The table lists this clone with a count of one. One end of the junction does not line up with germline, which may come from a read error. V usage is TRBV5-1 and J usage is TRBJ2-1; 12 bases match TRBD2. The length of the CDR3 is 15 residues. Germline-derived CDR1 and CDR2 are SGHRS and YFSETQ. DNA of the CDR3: TGCGCCAGCAGTTTGGCTAGCGGGGGGGTCGATGAGCAGTTCTTC. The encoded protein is CASSLASGGVDEQFF.

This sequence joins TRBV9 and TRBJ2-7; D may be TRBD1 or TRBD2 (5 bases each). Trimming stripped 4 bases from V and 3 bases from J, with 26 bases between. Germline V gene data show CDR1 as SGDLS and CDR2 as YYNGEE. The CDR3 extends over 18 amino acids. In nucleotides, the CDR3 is TGTGCCAGCAGCCCCATGGGGGACGCAACGATACATTACTACGAGCAGTACTTC. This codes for CASSPMGDATIHYYEQYF.

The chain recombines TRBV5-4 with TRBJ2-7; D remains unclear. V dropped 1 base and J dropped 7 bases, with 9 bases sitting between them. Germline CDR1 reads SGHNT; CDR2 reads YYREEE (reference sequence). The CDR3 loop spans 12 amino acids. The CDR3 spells CASSLFRGEQYF. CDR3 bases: TGTGCCAGCAGCTTGTTCCGCGGAGAGCAGTACTTC.

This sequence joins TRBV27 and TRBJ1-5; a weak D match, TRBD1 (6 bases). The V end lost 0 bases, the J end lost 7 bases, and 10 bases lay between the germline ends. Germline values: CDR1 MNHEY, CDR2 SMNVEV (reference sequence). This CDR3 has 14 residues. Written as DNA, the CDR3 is TGTGCCAGCAGTTTATCGGGGGGGGCCCAGCCCCAGCATTTT. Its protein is CASSLSGGAQPQHF.